One and the same sample provided the 2 T cell receptor beta chains below, sequenced in a study of control samples from healthy donors and cancer patients. Assay: immunoSEQ multiplex PCR; the TCRdb copy retains only in-frame clones and omits some. The table shows 150,000 or so clones, with around 90% occurring only once. Sequencing used blood. These TCRs come from a woman aged 30 to 39 in good health.

The chain combines TRBV18 with TRBJ1-6; TRBD1 might be the D (6 bases). Per the germline V gene, CDR1 is KGHSH and CDR2 is LQKENI. V gave up 3 bases and J gave up 9 bases, with 15 bases separating them. The CDR3 consists of 15 residues. The CDR3 nucleotides are TGTGCCAGCTCACCCGGGCAGGGGAGGAGTTCACCCCTCCACTTT. It yields the protein CASSPGQGRSSPLHF.

The genes are TRBV7-3 and TRBJ2-7; no clear D. The CDR3 runs to 20 residues. V lost 1 base and J 0 bases, leaving 25 bases between the germline ends. CDR1 is SGHTA and CDR2 is FQGTGA in the germline V gene. CDR3 in DNA: TGTGCCAGCAGCTTAAGCCCCTATCCCGTTATGGGCAGGAGCTCCTACGAGCAGTACTTC. Translating it yields CASSLSPYPVMGRSSYEQYF.